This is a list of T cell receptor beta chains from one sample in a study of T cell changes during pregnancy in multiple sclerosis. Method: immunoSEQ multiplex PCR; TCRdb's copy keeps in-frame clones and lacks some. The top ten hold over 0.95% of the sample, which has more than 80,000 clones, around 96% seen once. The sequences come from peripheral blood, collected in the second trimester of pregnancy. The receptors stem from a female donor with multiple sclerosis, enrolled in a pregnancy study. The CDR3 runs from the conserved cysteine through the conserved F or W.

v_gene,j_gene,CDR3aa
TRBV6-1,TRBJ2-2,CAAQGTGELFF
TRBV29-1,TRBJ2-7,CSVEGGGNEQYF
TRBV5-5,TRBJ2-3,CASSLHLGATDTQYF
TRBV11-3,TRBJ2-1,CASSPSPSGGEQFF
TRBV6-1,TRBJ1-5,CATVPGLNQPQHF
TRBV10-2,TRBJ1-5,CASSHFIGQGDNGGNQPQHF
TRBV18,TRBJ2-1,CASSPQGLASRISYNEQFF
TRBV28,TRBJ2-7,CASSFQGAEEQYF
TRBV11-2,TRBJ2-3,CASSPRTGAGIDTQYF
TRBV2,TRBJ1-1,CASFVKEAFF
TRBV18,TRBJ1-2,CASSPSVGDGYTF
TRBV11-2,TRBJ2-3,CASSLEVGSGKSTDTQYF
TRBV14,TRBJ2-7,CASRKDREKEQYF
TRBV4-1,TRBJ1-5,CASSQVEGRNQPQHF
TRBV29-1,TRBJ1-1,CSVQQGRGTEAFF